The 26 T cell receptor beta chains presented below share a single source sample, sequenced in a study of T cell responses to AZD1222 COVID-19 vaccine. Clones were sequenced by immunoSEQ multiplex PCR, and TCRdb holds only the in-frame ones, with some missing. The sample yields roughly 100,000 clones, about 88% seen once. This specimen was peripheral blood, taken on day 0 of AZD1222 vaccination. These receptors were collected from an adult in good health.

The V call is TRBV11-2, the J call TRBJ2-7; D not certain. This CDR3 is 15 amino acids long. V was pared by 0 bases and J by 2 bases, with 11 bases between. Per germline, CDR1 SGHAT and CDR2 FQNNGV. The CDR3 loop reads CASSLDPSEAYEQYF. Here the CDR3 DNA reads TGTGCCAGCAGCTTAGATCCCAGCGAGGCCTACGAGCAGTACTTC.

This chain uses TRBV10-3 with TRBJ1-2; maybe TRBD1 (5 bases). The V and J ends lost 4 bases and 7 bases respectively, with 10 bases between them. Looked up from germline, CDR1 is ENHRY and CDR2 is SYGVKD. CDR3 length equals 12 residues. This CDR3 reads CAISVGGVGYTF. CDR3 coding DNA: TGTGCCATCAGTGTTGGAGGGGTTGGCTACACCTTC.

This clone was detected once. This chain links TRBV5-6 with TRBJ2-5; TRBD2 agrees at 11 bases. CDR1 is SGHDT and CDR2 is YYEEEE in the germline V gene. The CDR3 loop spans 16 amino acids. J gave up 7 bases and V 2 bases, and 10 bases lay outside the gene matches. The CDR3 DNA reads TGTGCCAGCAGCTTATTCGTAGCGGGGGGGCCGGGGACCCAGTACTTC. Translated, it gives CASSLFVAGGPGTQYF.

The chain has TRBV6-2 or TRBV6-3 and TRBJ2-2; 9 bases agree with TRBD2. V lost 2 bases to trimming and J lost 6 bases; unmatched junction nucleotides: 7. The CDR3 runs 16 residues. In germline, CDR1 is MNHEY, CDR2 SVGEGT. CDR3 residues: CASSYGVAGESGELFF. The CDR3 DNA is TGTGCCAGCAGTTACGGGGTAGCGGGGGAGTCCGGGGAGCTGTTTTTT.

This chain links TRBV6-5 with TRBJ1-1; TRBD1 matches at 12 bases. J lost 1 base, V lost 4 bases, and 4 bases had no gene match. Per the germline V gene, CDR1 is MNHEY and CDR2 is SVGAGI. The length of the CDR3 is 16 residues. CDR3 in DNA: TGTGCCAGCAGTTTCCGGGACAGGGGGCGGAACACTGAAGCTTTCTTT. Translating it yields CASSFRDRGRNTEAFF.

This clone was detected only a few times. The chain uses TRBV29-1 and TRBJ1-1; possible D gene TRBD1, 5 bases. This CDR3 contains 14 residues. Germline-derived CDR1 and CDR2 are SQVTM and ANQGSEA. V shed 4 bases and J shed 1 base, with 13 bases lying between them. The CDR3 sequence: CSVALGTGNTEAFF. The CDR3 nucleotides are TGCAGCGTTGCCCTCGGGACGGGGAACACTGAAGCTTTCTTT.

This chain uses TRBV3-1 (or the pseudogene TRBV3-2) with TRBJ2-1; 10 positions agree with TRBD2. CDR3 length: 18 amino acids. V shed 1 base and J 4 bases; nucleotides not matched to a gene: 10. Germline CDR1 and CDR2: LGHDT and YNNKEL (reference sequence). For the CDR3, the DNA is TGTGCCAGCAGCCAAGGCAAGGGTATACTAGCGGGGTACAATGAGCAGTTCTTC. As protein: CASSQGKGILAGYNEQFF.

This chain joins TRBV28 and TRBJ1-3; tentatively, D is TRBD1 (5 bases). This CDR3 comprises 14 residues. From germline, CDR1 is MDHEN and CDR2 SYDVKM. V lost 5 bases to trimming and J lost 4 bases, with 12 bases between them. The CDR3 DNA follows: TGTGCCAGCAGTCGGGTGAGGGGAGGAAACACCATATATTTT. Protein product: CASSRVRGGNTIYF.

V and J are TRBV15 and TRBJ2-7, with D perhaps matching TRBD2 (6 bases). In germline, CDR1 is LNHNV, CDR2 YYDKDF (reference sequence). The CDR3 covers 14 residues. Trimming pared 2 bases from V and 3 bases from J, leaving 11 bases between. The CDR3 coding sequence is TGTGCCACCAGCAGAAGGGCGGGAAACTACGAGCAGTACTTC. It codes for CATSRRAGNYEQYF.

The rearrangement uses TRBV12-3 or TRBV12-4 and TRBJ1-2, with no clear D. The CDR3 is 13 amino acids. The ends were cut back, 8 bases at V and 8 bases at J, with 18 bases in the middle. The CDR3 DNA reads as TGTGCCAGCTCTTCGGGTCCCCAGGAGGGCTACACCTTC. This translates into CASSSGPQEGYTF.

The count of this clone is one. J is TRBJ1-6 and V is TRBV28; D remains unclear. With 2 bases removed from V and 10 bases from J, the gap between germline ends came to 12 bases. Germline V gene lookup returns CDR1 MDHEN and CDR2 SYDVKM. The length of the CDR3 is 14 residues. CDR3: CASSLRGFISPLHF. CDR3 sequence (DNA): TGTGCCAGCAGTTTACGTGGTTTTATATCACCCCTCCACTTT.

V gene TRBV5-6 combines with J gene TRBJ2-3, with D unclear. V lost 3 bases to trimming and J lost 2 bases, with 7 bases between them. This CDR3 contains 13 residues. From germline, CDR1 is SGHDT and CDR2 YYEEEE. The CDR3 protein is CASSSQVTDTQYF. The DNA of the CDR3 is TGTGCCAGCAGCTCCCAGGTCACAGATACGCAGTATTTT.

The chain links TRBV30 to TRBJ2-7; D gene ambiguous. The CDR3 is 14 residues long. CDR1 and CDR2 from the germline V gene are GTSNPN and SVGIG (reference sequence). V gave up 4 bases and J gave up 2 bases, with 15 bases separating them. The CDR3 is CAWNRAATTYEQYF. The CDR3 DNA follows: TGTGCCTGGAATAGGGCAGCCACCACCTACGAGCAGTACTTC.

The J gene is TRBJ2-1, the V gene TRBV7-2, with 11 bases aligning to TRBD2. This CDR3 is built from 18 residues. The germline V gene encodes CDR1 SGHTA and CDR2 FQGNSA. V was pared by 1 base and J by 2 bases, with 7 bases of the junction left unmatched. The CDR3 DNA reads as TGTGCCAGCAGCTTAGAACGCCTAGCGGGGGGCCCCTACAATGAGCAGTTCTTC. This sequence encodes CASSLERLAGGPYNEQFF.

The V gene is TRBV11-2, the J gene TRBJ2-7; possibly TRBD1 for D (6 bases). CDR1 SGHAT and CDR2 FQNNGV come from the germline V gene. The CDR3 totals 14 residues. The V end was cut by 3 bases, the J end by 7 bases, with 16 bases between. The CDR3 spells CASSFVRGSQEQYF. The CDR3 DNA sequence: TGTGCCAGCAGCTTTGTCAGGGGAAGTCAAGAGCAGTACTTC. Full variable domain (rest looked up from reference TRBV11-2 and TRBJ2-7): EAGVAQSPRYKIIEKRQSVAFWCNPISGHATLYWYQQILGQGPKLLIQFQNNGVVDDSQLPKDRFSAERLKGVDSTLKIQPAKLEDSAVYLCASSFVRGSQEQYFGPGTRLTVT.

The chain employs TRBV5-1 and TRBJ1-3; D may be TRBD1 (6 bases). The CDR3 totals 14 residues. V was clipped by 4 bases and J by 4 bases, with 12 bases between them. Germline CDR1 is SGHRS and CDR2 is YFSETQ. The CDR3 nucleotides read TGCGCCAGCAGCCCGGGGGCATCCGGAAACACCATATATTTT. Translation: CASSPGASGNTIYF. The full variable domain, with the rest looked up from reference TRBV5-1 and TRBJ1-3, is KAGVTQTPRYLIKTRGQQVTLSCSPISGHRSVSWYQQTPGQGLQFLFEYFSETQRNKGNFPGRFSGRQFSNSRSEMNVSTLELGDSALYLCASSPGASGNTIYFGEGSWLTVV.

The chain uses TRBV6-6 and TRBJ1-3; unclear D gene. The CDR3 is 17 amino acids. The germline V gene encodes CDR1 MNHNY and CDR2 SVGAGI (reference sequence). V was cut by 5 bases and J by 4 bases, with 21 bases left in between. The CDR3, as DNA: TGTGCCAGCAGTCGAGCTCTCCCTTCTAACGGGGGAAACACCATATATTTT. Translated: CASSRALPSNGGNTIYF.

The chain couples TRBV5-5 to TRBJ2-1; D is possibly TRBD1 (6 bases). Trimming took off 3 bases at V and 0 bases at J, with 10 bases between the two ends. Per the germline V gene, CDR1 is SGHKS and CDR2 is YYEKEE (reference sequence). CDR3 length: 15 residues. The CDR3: CASSSQGGSYNEQFF. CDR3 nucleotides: TGTGCCAGCAGCTCTCAAGGGGGCTCCTACAATGAGCAGTTCTTC.

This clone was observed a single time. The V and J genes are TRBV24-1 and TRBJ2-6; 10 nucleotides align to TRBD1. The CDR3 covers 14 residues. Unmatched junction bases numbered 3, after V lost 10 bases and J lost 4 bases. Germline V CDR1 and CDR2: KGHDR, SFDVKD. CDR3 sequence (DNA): TGTGCCACGCAGGGACAGGGGGGGGCCAACGTCCTGACTTTC. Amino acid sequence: CATQGQGGANVLTF.

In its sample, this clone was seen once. The CDR3 sequence is CASSLGRDRSTDTQYF. The CDR3 nucleotides read TGTGCCAGCAGCTTAGGTCGGGACAGAAGCACAGATACGCAGTATTTT. J is TRBJ2-3 and V is TRBV7-3; 7 bases are shared with TRBD1. The CDR3 is 16 amino acids. J lost 0 bases, V lost 2 bases, and 5 bases had no gene match. The germline V gene encodes CDR1 SGHTA and CDR2 FQGTGA. The full variable domain, with the rest looked up from reference TRBV7-3 and TRBJ2-3, is GAGVSQTPSNKVTEKGKYVELRCDPISGHTALYWYRQSLGQGPEFLIYFQGTGAADDSGLPNDRFFAVRPEGSVSTLKIQRTERGDSAVYLCASSLGRDRSTDTQYFGPGTRLTVL.

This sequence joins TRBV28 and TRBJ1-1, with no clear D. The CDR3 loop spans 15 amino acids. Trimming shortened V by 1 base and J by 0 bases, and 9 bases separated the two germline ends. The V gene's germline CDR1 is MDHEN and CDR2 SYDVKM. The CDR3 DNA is TGTGCCAGCAGTTTATTCCGGGTGATGAACACTGAAGCTTTCTTT. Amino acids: CASSLFRVMNTEAFF.

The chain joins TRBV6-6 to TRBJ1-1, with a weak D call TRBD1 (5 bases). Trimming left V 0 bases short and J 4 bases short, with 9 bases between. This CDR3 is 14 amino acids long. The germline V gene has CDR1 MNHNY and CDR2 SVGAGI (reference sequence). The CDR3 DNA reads TGTGCCAGCAGTTACTCGGCGGGGCTCACTGAAGCTTTCTTT. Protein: CASSYSAGLTEAFF.

The CDR3 nucleotides read TGTGCCAGCACTTCGGGACTGATTGGTATTGGAACTAATGAAAAACTGTTTTTT. Its protein product is CASTSGLIGIGTNEKLFF. This chain uses TRBV9 with TRBJ1-4; D possibly corresponds to TRBD1 (5 bases). The CDR3 has 18 residues. Looked up from germline, CDR1 is SGDLS and CDR2 is YYNGEE. Trimming pared 6 bases from V and 1 base from J, leaving 22 bases between.

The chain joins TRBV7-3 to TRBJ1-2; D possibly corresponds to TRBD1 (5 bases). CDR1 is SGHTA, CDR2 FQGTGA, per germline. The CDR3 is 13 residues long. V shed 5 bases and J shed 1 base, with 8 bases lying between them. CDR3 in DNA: TGTGCCAGCAGCCCCGACAGTAACTATGGCTACACCTTC. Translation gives CASSPDSNYGYTF. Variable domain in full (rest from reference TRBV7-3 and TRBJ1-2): GAGVSQTPSNKVTEKGKYVELRCDPISGHTALYWYRQSLGQGPEFLIYFQGTGAADDSGLPNDRFFAVRPEGSVSTLKIQRTERGDSAVYLCASSPDSNYGYTFGSGTRLTVV.

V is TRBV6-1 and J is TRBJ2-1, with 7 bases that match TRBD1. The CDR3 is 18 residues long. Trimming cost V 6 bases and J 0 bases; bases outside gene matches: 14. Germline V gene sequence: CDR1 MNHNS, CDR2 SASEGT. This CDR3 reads CASRERQGAQSSYNEQFF. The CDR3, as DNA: TGTGCCAGCAGAGAAAGACAGGGTGCGCAAAGCTCCTACAATGAGCAGTTCTTC.

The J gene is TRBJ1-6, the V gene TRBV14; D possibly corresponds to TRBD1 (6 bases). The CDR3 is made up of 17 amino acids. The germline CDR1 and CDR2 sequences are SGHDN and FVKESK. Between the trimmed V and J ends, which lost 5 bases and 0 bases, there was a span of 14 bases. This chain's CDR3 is CASSLTGTRSYNSPLHF. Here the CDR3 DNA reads TGTGCCAGCAGCTTAACAGGGACGCGCTCCTATAATTCACCCCTCCACTTT.